This T cell receptor (beta chain) was observed in a study of cytomegalovirus exposure and HLA in healthy donors. For the study at large: There were several hundred genotyped donors. Of these, about 81% fell in the genetic ancestry cluster associated with self-reported Caucasian donors.

Primers for the PCR totalled 60 Vbeta and 13 Jbeta. The data were produced by immunoSEQ multiplex PCR, yet TCRdb's version contains in-frame clones alone and is incomplete. The sample carries roughly 170,000 clones, 84% recorded once. The clonotype originates from a man aged 18 to 29 in good health and CMV-seronegative. Sequenced sample: PBMCs.

The CDR3 DNA follows: TGTGCCAGCAGCTGGCTACAGGGGGACGGATCGGACATTCAGTACTTC. Translated: CASSWLQGDGSDIQYF. This chain joins TRBV7-9 and TRBJ2-4; 8 positions match TRBD1. CDR1 is SEHNR, CDR2 FQNEAQ, per germline (reference sequence). Trimming cost V 4 bases and J 8 bases; bases outside gene matches: 13. CDR3 length: 16 residues.